Below are 20 T cell receptor beta chains sequenced from a single sample in a study of blood T cell repertoires in COVID-19. TCRdb keeps only in-frame clones here, not all; method: immunoSEQ multiplex PCR. This sample has fewer than 250,000 clones; 89% occur once, and the top ten carry around 6.5%. Sequencing was done on a sample of peripheral blood. Receptor source: a man aged 55 to 70 who had recovered from COVID-19.

This rearrangement joins TRBV7-3 to TRBJ2-3; weak D call: TRBD1 (6 bases). This CDR3 contains 14 residues. In germline, CDR1 is SGHTA, CDR2 FQGTGA. Trimming cost V 4 bases and J 2 bases, with 10 bases left between them. In DNA, the CDR3 is TGTGCCAGCAGCTATCGGACAGACACAGATACGCAGTATTTT. The encoded protein is CASSYRTDTDTQYF.

This chain joins TRBV3-1 (or the pseudogene TRBV3-2) and TRBJ2-5; tentatively, D is TRBD2 (5 bases). V was shortened by 0 bases and J by 6 bases, with 14 bases between the two germline ends. Germline assignment: CDR1 LGHDT and CDR2 YNNKEL (reference sequence). The CDR3 sequence is 15 residues long. The CDR3 nucleotides are TGTGCCAGCAGCCAAGAAAGTTCGGGGTTCAAGACCCAGTACTTC. Its protein product is CASSQESSGFKTQYF.

The chain couples TRBV5-4 to TRBJ2-5; possibly TRBD2 for D (7 bases). With 1 base removed from V and 5 bases from J, the gap between germline ends came to 18 bases. Germline-derived CDR1 and CDR2 are SGHNT and YYREEE (reference sequence). CDR3 length equals 16 residues. The CDR3 DNA follows: TGTGCCAGCAGCTTGACTAGGGGGAGGGTCGCGGAGACCCAGTACTTC. It codes for CASSLTRGRVAETQYF.

This clone is a singleton in its sample. This sequence joins TRBV3-1 (or the pseudogene TRBV3-2) and TRBJ1-3, with D uncertain. The germline V gene has CDR1 LGHDT and CDR2 YNNKEL (reference sequence). Trimming removed 0 bases at V and 4 bases at J, with 7 bases between. The CDR3 length is 14 residues. CDR3 loop: CASSQDPRGNTIYF. Here the CDR3 DNA reads TGTGCCAGCAGCCAAGATCCCAGGGGAAACACCATATATTTT.

This chain links TRBV6-5 with TRBJ1-2, with 8 bases that match TRBD1. Germline CDR1 and CDR2: MNHEY and SVGAGI. The trim removed 6 bases at V and 4 bases at J, leaving 7 bases unmatched. The CDR3 consists of 14 residues. The CDR3 DNA sequence: TGTGCCAGCAGCCTAGACAGGGGTTCCTATGGCTACACCTTC. This sequence encodes CASSLDRGSYGYTF.

This chain joins TRBV29-1 and TRBJ1-1, with D uncertain. Trimming cost V 6 bases and J 11 bases, with 13 bases left between them. The germline CDR1 and CDR2 sequences are SQVTM and ANQGSEA. This CDR3 comprises 10 residues. The CDR3 DNA is TGCAGCGTCTCCGAGGGTGGTGCTTTCTTT. Its protein is CSVSEGGAFF.

This sequence joins TRBV6-5 and TRBJ1-1; a weak D match, TRBD1 (5 bases). This CDR3 spans 13 amino acids. CDR1 is MNHEY and CDR2 is SVGAGI in the germline V gene. Trimming stripped 4 bases from V and 4 bases from J, with 10 bases between. The CDR3 spells CASSWQGGTEAFF. The DNA for the CDR3 is TGTGCCAGCAGTTGGCAGGGAGGCACTGAAGCTTTCTTT.

The chain joins TRBV28 to TRBJ2-3; TRBD2 agrees at 11 bases. The V and J ends lost 3 bases and 2 bases, in that order; junction bases with no gene match: 22. The length of the CDR3 is 22 residues. CDR1 and CDR2 from the germline V gene are MDHEN and SYDVKM. This CDR3 reads CASSLDRAVAGGDMTDTDTQYF. CDR3 DNA sequence: TGTGCCAGCAGTTTGGACAGGGCGGTAGCGGGAGGGGATATGACGGACACAGATACGCAGTATTTT. The entire variable domain, with the rest obtained from reference TRBV28 and TRBJ2-3, is as follows: DVKVTQSSRYLVKRTGEKVFLECVQDMDHENMFWYRQDPGLGLRLIYFSYDVKMKEKGDIPEGYSVSREKKERFSLILESASTNQTSMYLCASSLDRAVAGGDMTDTDTQYFGPGTRLTVL.

The rearrangement joins TRBV28 to TRBJ2-7; tentative D call: TRBD1 (5 bases). The V and J ends lost 5 bases and 4 bases respectively, with 9 bases between them. The CDR3 consists of 12 residues. CDR1 MDHEN and CDR2 SYDVKM come from the germline V gene. CDR3 sequence reads: CASSLRQYEQYF. As DNA, the CDR3 is TGTGCCAGCAGTCTCAGACAGTACGAGCAGTACTTC. Based on the CDR3 plus reference TRBV28 and TRBJ2-7, the full variable domain is DVKVTQSSRYLVKRTGEKVFLECVQDMDHENMFWYRQDPGLGLRLIYFSYDVKMKEKGDIPEGYSVSREKKERFSLILESASTNQTSMYLCASSLRQYEQYFGPGTRLTVT.

This chain uses TRBV6-5 with TRBJ1-5; 7 bases agree with TRBD1. V shed 7 bases and J 0 bases; nucleotides not matched to a gene: 3. Germline assignment: CDR1 MNHEY and CDR2 SVGAGI. This CDR3 has 14 residues. The CDR3 DNA reads as TGTGCCAGCACAGACAGGGCTAGCAATCAGCCCCAGCATTTT. Translation gives CASTDRASNQPQHF.

This clone showed up just once. CDR3 protein: CASSSSPGQTYEQYF. CDR3 nucleotide sequence: TGCGCCAGCAGCTCATCACCGGGACAGACCTACGAGCAGTACTTC. The rearrangement links TRBV5-1 to TRBJ2-7, with 7 bases aligning to TRBD1. V shed 3 bases, J shed 2 bases, and the junction held 8 bases outside the gene matches. The CDR3 is made up of 15 amino acids. Germline V lookup: CDR1 SGHRS, CDR2 YFSETQ.

Remarks on this clone: Other DNA sequences from this sample encode an identical CDR3 as well. The rearrangement uses TRBV5-1 and TRBJ1-2; tentative D call: TRBD1 (6 bases). CDR1 and CDR2 (germline): SGHRS, YFSETQ. The germline V and J ends were trimmed by 2 bases and 3 bases, with 11 bases remaining between them. The CDR3 contains 14 residues. CDR3 sequence: CASSLGTSDYGYTF. The CDR3 region has the DNA TGCGCCAGCAGCTTAGGGACAAGTGACTATGGCTACACCTTC.

The genes are TRBV2 and TRBJ2-1; 9 nucleotides match TRBD2. CDR1 and CDR2 from the germline V gene are SNHLY and FYNNEI. The length of the CDR3 is 15 residues. V lost 3 bases, J lost 7 bases, and 7 bases stayed unmatched. The CDR3 reads CASSDLAGNRNEQFF. The CDR3 nucleotides are TGTGCCAGCAGTGATCTAGCGGGAAATCGGAATGAGCAGTTCTTC.

This clone was seen only a few times. The rearrangement uses TRBV11-1 and TRBJ2-7; 8 positions agree with TRBD1. CDR1 and CDR2 from the germline V gene are SGHAT and FQDESV (reference sequence). There are 14 residues in the CDR3. V gave up 6 bases and J gave up 2 bases; unmatched junction bases: 6. The CDR3 nucleotides are TGTGCCAGCAGTCCCAGGACAGGGACCTACGAGCAGTACTTC. Encoded protein: CASSPRTGTYEQYF.

V gene TRBV6-6 combines with J gene TRBJ1-3; 7 bases are a match to TRBD1. CDR3 length: 14 amino acids. Germline loops: CDR1 MNHNY, CDR2 SVGAGI (reference sequence). Trimming cost V 7 bases and J 0 bases; bases outside gene matches: 3. This CDR3 reads CASMGQPSGNTIYF. CDR3 coding DNA: TGTGCCAGCATGGGACAGCCCTCTGGAAACACCATATATTTT.

The chain recombines TRBV5-4 with TRBJ2-2; 8 bases map to TRBD1. Germline values: CDR1 SGHNT, CDR2 YYREEE (reference sequence). After removal of 1 base from V and 4 bases from J, the junction contained 6 bases not matched to a gene. CDR3 size: 16 residues. CDR3 bases: TGTGCCAGCAGCTTGAGGGCAGGGGGCGCCACCGGGGAGCTGTTTTTT. This codes for CASSLRAGGATGELFF.

This clone was counted a single time. CDR3 sequence (DNA): TGTGCCAGCAGTACCTACACAGGGAACTATGGCTACACCTTC. This codes for CASSTYTGNYGYTF. The chain uses TRBV25-1 and TRBJ1-2, with D maybe TRBD1 (6 bases). Germline V gives CDR1 MGHDK, CDR2 SYGVNS. Trimming cost V 5 bases and J 2 bases, with 12 bases left between them. CDR3 length: 14 residues.

The chain has TRBV9 and TRBJ1-4; D gene unclear. This CDR3 is built from 15 residues. Germline V gene data show CDR1 as SGDLS and CDR2 as YYNGEE. The V end lost 4 bases, the J end lost 7 bases, and 17 bases lay between the germline ends. This chain's CDR3 is CASSPEGGRGEKLFF. The DNA of the CDR3 is TGTGCCAGCAGCCCAGAGGGAGGTCGGGGTGAAAAACTGTTTTTT.

This chain uses TRBV11-1 with TRBJ2-1; 7 bases align to TRBD1. Looked up from germline, CDR1 is SGHAT and CDR2 is FQDESV (reference sequence). Unmatched junction bases numbered 12, after V lost 5 bases and J lost 5 bases. This CDR3 is built from 16 residues. Here the CDR3 DNA reads TGTGCCAGCAGCCAACTGCCGGGACAGCTGAACAATGAGCAGTTCTTC. Amino acids: CASSQLPGQLNNEQFF.

The rearrangement joins TRBV9 to TRBJ1-1; no clear D. The CDR3 extends over 17 amino acids. Per the germline V gene, CDR1 is SGDLS and CDR2 is YYNGEE. With 2 bases removed from V and 3 bases from J, the gap between germline ends came to 20 bases. CDR3 nucleotides: TGTGCCAGCAGCGTGAGCGGTCAAGGCAGGCGGGACACTGAAGCTTTCTTT. Translated, it gives CASSVSGQGRRDTEAFF.